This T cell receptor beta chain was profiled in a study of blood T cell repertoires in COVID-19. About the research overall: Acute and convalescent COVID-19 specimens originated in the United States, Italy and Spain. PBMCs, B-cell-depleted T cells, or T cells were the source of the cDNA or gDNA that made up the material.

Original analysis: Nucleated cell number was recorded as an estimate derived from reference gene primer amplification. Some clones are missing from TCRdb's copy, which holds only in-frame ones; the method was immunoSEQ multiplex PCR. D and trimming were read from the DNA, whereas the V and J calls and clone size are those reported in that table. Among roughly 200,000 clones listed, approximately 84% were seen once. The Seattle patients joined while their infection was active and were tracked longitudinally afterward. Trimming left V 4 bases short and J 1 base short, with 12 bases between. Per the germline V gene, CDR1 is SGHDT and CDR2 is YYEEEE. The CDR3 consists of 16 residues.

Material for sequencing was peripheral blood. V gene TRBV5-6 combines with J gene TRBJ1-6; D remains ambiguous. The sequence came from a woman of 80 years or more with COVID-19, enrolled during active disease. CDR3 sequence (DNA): TGTGCCAGCAGCCCCCCCCCAGGATCCTATAATTCACCCCTCCACTTT. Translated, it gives CASSPPPGSYNSPLHF.